This TCR beta chain was recorded in a study of OX40 agonist ivuxolimab in advanced cancers. Overall study: Patients were given ivuxolimab, an antibody that agonizes OX40 (CD134). Every patient in dose escalation had hepatocellular carcinoma, melanoma, renal cell or head and neck cancer. Study-wide points: The study observed clonal expansion of CD4+ and CD8+ blood T cells by week 6 at 0.1 to 3.0 mg/kg.

Assay: immunoSEQ multiplex PCR; the TCRdb copy retains only in-frame clones and omits some. The sample holds about 89,000 clones, 85% to 95% seen once. Germline V CDR1 and CDR2: GTSNPN, SVGIG (reference sequence). V dropped 3 bases and J dropped 0 bases, with 8 bases sitting between them. There are 13 residues in the CDR3. Turning to this clone: Its antigen is as yet unknown.

The TCR comes from an adult with an advanced solid tumor such as melanoma, head and neck, liver or kidney cancer. The rearrangement joins TRBV30 to TRBJ2-5; TRBD2 might be the D (5 bases). The source was CD4+ or CD8+ T cells sorted from blood, collected in a trial of the OX40 agonist ivuxolimab. The DNA of the CDR3 is TGTGCCTGGAGCCGGGGATACCAAGAGACCCAGTACTTC. As protein: CAWSRGYQETQYF.